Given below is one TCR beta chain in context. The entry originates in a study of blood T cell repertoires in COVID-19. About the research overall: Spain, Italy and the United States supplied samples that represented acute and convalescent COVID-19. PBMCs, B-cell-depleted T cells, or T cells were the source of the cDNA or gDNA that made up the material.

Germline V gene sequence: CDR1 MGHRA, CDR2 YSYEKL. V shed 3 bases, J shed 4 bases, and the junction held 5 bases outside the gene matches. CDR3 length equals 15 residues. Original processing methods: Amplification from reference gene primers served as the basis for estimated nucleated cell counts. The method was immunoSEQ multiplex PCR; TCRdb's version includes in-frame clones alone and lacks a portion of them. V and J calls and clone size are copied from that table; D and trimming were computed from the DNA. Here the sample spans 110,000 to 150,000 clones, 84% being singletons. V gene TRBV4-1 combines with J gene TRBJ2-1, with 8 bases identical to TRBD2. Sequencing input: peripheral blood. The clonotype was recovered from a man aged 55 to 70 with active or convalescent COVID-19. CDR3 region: CASSQSGGLYNEQFF. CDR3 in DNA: TGCGCCAGCAGCCAGAGCGGGGGTCTTTACAATGAGCAGTTCTTC.